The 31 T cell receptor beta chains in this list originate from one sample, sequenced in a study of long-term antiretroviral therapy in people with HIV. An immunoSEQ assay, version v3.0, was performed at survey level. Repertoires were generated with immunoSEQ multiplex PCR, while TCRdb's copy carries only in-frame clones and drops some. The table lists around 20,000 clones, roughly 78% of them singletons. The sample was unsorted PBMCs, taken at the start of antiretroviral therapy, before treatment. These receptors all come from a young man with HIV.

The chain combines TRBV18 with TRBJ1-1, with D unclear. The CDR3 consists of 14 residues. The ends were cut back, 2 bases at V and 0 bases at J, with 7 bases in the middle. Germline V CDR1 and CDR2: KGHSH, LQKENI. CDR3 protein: CASSPGVMNTEAFF. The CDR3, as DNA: TGTGCCAGCTCACCAGGGGTCATGAACACTGAAGCTTTCTTT. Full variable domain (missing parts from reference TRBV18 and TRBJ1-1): NAGVMQNPRHLVRRRGQEARLRCSPMKGHSHVYWYRQLPEEGLKFMVYLQKENIIDESGMPKERFSAEFPKEGPSILRIQQVVRGDSAAYFCASSPGVMNTEAFFGQGTRLTVV.

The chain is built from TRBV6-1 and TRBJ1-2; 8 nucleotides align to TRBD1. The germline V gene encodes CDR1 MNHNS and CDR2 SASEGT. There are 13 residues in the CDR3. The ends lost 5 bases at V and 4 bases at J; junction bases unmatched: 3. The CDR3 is CASSWDRLYGYTF. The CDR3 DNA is TGTGCCAGCAGTTGGGACAGGCTCTATGGCTACACCTTC.

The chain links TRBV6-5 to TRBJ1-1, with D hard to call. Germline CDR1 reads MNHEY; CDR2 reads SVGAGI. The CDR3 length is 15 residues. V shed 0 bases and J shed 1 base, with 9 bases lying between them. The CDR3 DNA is TGTGCCAGCAGTTACTCCCCGGGGAGGAACACTGAAGCTTTCTTT. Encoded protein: CASSYSPGRNTEAFF.

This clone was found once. CDR3 in DNA: TGTGCCTGGAGTGTTGGACTTTTTAGTCAGGGTAATGAGCAGTTCTTC. Translating it yields CAWSVGLFSQGNEQFF. The chain carries TRBV30 and TRBJ2-1, with D possibly called TRBD1 or TRBD2 (5 bases each). CDR1 is GTSNPN and CDR2 is SVGIG in the germline V gene (reference sequence). Trimming cost V 0 bases and J 7 bases, with 19 bases left between them. The CDR3 loop spans 16 amino acids.

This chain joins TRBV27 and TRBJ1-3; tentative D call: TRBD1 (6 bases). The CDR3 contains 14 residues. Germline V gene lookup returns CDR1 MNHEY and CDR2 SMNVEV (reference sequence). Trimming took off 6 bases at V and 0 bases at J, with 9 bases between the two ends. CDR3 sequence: CASRPRGSGNTIYF. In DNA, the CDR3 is TGTGCCAGCAGGCCCAGGGGCTCTGGAAACACCATATATTTT.

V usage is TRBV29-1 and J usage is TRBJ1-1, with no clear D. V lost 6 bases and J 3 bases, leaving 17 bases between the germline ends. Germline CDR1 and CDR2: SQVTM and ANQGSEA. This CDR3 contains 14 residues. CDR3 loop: CSVAKGSEYTEAFF. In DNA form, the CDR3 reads TGCAGCGTCGCCAAAGGGTCCGAGTACACTGAAGCTTTCTTT. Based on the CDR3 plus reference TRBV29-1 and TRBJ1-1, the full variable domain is SAVISQKPSRDICQRGTSLTIQCQVDSQVTMMFWYRQQPGQSLTLIATANQGSEATYESGFVIDKFPISRPNLTFSTLTVSNMSPEDSSIYLCSVAKGSEYTEAFFGQGTRLTVV.

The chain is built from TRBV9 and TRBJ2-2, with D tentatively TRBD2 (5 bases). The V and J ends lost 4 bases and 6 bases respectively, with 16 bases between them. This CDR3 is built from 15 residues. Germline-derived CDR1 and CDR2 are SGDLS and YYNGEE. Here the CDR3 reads CASSQQLEVAGELFF. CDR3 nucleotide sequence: TGTGCCAGCAGCCAACAACTAGAGGTTGCCGGGGAGCTGTTTTTT.

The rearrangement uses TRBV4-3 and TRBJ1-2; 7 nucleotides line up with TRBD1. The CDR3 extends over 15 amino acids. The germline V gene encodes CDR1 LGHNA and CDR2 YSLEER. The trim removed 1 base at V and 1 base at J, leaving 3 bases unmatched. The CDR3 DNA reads TGCGCCAGCAGCCAAGTTTACAGGGGTAACTATGGCTACACCTTC. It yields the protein CASSQVYRGNYGYTF.

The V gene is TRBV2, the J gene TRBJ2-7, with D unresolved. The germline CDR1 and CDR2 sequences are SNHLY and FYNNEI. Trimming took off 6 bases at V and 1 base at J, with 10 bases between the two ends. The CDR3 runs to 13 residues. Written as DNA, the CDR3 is TGTGCCAGCAGCGTAACTGCTTCCTACGAGCAGTACTTC. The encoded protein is CASSVTASYEQYF.

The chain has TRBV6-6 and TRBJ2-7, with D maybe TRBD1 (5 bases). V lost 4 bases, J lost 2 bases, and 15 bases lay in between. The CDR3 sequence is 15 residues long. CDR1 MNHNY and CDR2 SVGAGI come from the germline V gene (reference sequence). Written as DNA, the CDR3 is TGTGCCAGCAGTTTCGACAGCATTAATGCCTACGAGCAGTACTTC. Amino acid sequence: CASSFDSINAYEQYF.

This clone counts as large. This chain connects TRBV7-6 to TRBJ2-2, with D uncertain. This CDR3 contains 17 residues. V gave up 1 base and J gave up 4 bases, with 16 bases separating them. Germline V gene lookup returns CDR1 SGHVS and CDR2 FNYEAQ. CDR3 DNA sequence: TGTGCCAGCAGCTTAGTGTCATCCGGGCGCGGCACCGGGGAGCTGTTTTTT. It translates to CASSLVSSGRGTGELFF. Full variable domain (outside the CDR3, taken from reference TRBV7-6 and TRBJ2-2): GAGVSQSPRYKVTKRGQDVALRCDPISGHVSLYWYRQALGQGPEFLTYFNYEAQQDKSGLPNDRFSAERPEGSISTLTIQRTEQRDSAMYRCASSLVSSGRGTGELFFGEGSRLTVL.

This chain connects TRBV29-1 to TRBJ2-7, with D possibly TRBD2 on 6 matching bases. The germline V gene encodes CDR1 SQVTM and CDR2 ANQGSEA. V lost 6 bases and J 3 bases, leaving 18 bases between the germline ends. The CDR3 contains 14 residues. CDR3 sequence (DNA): TGCAGCGTCGGAGGAGGGGACGGTGGCTACGAGCAGTACTTC. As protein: CSVGGGDGGYEQYF.

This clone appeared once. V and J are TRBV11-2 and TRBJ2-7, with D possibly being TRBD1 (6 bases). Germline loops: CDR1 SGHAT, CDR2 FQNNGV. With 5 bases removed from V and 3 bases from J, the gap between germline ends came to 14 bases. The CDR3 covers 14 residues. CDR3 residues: CASSPVQGSYEQYF. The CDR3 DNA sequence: TGTGCCAGCAGCCCAGTTCAGGGGAGCTACGAGCAGTACTTC.

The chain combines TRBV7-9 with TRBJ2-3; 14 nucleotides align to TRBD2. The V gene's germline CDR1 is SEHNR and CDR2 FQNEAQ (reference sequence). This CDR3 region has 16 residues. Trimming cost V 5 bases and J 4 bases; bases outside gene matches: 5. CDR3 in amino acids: CASSPGLAGVADTQYF. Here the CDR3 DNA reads TGTGCCAGCAGCCCGGGACTAGCGGGAGTGGCAGATACGCAGTATTTT.

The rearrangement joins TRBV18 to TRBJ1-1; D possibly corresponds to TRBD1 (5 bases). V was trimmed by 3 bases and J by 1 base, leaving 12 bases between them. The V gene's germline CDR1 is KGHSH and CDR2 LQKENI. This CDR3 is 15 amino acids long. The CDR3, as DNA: TGTGCCAGCTCACCGAAGACAGACTGGAACACTGAAGCTTTCTTT. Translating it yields CASSPKTDWNTEAFF.

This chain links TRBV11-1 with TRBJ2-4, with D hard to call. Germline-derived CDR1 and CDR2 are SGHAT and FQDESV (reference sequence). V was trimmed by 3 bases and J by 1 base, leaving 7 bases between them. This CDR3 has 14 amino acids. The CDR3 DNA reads TGTGCCAGCAGCTTGTCTGGGGCCAAAAACATTCAGTACTTC. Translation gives CASSLSGAKNIQYF.

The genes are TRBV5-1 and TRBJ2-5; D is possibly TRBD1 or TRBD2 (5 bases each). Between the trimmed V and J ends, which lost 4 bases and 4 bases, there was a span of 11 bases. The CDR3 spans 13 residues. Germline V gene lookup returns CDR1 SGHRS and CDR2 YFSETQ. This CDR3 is CASSPGRGETQYF. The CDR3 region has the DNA TGCGCCAGCAGCCCGGGACGGGGAGAGACCCAGTACTTC.

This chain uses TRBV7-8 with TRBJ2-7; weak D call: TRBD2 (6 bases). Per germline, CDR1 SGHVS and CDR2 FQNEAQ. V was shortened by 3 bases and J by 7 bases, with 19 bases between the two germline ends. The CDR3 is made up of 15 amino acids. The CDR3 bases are TGTGCCAGCAGCTTCCGGGACTCCGTCCGGGGGGAGCAGTACTTC. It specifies CASSFRDSVRGEQYF.

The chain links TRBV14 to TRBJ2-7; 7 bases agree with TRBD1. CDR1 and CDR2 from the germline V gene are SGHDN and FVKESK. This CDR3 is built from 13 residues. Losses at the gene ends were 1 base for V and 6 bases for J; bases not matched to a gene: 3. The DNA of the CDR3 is TGTGCCAGCAGCCAAGCCTACAGGGGCGAGCAGTACTTC. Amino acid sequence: CASSQAYRGEQYF.

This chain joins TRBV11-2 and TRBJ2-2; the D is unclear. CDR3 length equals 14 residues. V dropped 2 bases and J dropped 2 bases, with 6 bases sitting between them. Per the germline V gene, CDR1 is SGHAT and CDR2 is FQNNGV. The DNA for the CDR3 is TGTGCCAGCAGCTTACCGGCAAACACCGGGGAGCTGTTTTTT. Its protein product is CASSLPANTGELFF.

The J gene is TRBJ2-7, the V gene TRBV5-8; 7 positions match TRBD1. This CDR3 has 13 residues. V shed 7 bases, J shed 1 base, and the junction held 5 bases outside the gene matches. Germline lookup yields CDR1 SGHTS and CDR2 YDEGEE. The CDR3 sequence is CASCRGSSYEQYF. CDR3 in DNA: TGTGCCAGCTGCAGGGGGAGTTCCTACGAGCAGTACTTC.

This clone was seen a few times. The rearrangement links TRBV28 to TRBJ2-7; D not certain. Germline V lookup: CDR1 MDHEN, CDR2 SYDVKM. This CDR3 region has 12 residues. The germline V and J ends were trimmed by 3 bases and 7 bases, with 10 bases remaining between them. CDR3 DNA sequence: TGTGCCAGCAGTTTGGCTTTACGGGAGCAGTACTTC. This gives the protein CASSLALREQYF. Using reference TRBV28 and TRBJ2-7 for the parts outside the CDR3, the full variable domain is DVKVTQSSRYLVKRTGEKVFLECVQDMDHENMFWYRQDPGLGLRLIYFSYDVKMKEKGDIPEGYSVSREKKERFSLILESASTNQTSMYLCASSLALREQYFGPGTRLTVT.

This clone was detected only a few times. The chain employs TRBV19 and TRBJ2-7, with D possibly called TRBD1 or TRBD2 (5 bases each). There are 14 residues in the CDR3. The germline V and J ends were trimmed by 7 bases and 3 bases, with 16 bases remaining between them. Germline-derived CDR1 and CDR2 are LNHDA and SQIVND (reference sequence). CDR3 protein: CASTPTGGFYEQYF. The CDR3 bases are TGTGCCAGTACTCCCACAGGAGGCTTCTACGAGCAGTACTTC.

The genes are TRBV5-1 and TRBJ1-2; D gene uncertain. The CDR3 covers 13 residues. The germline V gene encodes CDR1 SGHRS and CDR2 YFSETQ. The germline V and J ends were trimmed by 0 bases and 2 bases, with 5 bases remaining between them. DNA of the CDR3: TGCGCCAGCAGCTTGGCTGGAAACTATGGCTACACCTTC. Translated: CASSLAGNYGYTF.

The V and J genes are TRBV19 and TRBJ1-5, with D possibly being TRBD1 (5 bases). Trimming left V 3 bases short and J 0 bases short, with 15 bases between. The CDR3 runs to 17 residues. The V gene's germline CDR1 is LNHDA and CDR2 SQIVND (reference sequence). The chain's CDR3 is CASSILGPTDSNQPQHF. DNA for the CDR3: TGTGCCAGTAGTATCCTGGGGCCCACAGATAGCAATCAGCCCCAGCATTTT. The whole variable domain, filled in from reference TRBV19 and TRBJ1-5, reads DGGITQSPKYLFRKEGQNVTLSCEQNLNHDAMYWYRQDPGQGLRLIYYSQIVNDFQKGDIAEGYSVSREKKESFPLTVTSAQKNPTAFYLCASSILGPTDSNQPQHFGDGTRLSIL.

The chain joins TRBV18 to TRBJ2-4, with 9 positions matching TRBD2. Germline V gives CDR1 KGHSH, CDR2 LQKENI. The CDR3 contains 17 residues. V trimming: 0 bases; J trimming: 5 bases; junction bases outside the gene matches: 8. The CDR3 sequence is CASSPPGVAGDQNIQYF. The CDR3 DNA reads TGTGCCAGCTCACCACCGGGGGTAGCGGGAGACCAAAACATTCAGTACTTC.

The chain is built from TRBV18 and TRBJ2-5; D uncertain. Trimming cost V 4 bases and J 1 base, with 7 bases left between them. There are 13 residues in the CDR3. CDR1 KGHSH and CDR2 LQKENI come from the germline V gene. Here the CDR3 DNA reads TGTGCCAGCTCACTGCTGGGCCAAGAGACCCAGTACTTC. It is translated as CASSLLGQETQYF.

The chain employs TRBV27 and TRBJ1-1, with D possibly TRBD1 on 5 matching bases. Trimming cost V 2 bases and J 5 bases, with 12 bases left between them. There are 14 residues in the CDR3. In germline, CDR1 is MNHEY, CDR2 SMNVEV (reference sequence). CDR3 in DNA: TGTGCCAGCAGTTTAATGGGGGAAGGGACTGAAGCTTTCTTT. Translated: CASSLMGEGTEAFF.

The CDR3 loop reads CASSLSGSGYNEQFF. CDR3 in DNA: TGTGCCAGCAGCTTGTCGGGTAGCGGATACAATGAGCAGTTCTTC. The chain employs TRBV27 and TRBJ2-1; tentatively, D is TRBD2 (6 bases). Germline V gene data show CDR1 as MNHEY and CDR2 as SMNVEV (reference sequence). This CDR3 has 15 residues. V dropped 6 bases and J dropped 4 bases, with 16 bases sitting between them.

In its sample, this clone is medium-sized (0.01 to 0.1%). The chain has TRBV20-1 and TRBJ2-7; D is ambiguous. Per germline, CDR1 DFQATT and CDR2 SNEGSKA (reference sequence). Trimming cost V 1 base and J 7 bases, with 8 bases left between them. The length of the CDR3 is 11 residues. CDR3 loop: CSARGFGEQYF. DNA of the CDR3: TGCAGTGCTAGAGGGTTCGGGGAGCAGTACTTC.

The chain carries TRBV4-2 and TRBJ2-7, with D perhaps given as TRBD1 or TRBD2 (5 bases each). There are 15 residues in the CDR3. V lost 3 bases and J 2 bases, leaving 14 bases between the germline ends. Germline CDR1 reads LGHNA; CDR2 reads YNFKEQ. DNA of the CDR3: TGTGCCAGCAGCCATCCTGGGACGTCGACCTACGAGCAGTACTTC. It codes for CASSHPGTSTYEQYF.